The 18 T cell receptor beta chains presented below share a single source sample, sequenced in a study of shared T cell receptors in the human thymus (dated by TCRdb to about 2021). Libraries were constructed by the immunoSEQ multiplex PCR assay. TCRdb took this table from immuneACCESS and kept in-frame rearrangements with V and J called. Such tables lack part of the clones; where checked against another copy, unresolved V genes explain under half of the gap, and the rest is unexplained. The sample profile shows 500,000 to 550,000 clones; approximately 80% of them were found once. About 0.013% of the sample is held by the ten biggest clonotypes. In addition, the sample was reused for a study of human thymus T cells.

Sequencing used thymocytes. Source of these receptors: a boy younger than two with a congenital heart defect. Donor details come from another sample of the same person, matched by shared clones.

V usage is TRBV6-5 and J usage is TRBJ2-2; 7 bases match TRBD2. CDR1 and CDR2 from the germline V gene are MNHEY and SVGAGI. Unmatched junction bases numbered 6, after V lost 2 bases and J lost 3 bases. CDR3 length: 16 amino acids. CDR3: CASSYEVAGDTGELFF. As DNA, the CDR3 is TGTGCCAGCAGTTACGAGGTAGCGGGCGACACCGGGGAGCTGTTTTTT.

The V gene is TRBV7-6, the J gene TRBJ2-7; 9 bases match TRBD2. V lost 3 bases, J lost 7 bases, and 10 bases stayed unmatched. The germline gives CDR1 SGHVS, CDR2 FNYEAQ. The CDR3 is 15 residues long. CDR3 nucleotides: TGTGCCAGCAGCTTTAGGGCGGGGGGGACCATGGAGCAGTACTTC. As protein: CASSFRAGGTMEQYF.

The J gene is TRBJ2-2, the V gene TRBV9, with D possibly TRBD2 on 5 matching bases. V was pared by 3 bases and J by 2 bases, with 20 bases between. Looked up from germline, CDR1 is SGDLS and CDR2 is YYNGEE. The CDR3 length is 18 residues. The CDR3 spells CASSGPPSGRTNTGELFF. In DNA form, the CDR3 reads TGTGCCAGCAGCGGACCCCCCAGCGGAAGGACCAACACCGGGGAGCTGTTTTTT.

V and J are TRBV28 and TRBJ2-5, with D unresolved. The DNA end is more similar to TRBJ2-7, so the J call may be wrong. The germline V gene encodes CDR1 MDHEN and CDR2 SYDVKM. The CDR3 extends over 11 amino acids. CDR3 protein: CASSLWGEQYF. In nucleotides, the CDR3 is TGTGCCAGCAGTTTGTGGGGCGAGCAGTACTTC.

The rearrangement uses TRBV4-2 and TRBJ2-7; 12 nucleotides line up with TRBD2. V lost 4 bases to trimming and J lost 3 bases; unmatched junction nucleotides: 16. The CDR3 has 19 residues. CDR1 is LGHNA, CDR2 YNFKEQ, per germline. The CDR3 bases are TGTGCCAGCAGCCCTACCCGACTAGCGGGAGATAAGAGGGGCTACGAGCAGTACTTC. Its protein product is CASSPTRLAGDKRGYEQYF.

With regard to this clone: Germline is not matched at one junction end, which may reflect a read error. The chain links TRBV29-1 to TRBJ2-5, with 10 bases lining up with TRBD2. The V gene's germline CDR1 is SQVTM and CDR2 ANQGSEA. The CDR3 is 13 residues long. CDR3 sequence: CSVEGLAEETQYF. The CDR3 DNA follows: TGCAGCGTCGAAGGACTAGCGGAAGAGACCCAGTACTTC.

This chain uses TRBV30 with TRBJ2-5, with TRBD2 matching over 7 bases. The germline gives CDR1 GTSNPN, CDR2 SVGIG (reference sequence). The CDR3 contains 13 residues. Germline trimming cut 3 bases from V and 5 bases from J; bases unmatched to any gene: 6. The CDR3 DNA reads TGTGCCTGGAGGACTAGCCCTATTGAGACCCAGTACTTC. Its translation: CAWRTSPIETQYF.

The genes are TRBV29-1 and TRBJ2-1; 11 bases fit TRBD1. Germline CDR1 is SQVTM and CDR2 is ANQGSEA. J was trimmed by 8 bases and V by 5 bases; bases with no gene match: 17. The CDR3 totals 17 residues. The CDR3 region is CSVLQVRRDRGTHEQFF. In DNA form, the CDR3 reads TGCAGCGTTCTCCAAGTCCGCCGGGACAGGGGGACCCATGAGCAGTTCTTC.

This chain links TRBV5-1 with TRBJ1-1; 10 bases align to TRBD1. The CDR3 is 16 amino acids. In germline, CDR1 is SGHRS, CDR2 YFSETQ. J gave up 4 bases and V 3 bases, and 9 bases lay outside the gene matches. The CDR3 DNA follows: TGCGCCAGCAGCTCGGGACAGGGGAAGGGTGGCACTGAAGCTTTCTTT. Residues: CASSSGQGKGGTEAFF.

CDR3 nucleotides: TGCGCCAGCAGCCACTTTGACAGGGACGGTGAAAAACTGTTTTTT. Translation: CASSHFDRDGEKLFF. This chain links TRBV4-3 with TRBJ1-4; 7 positions match TRBD1. The J segment lost 7 bases and the V segment lost 3 bases, leaving 8 bases of the junction unmatched. The CDR3 has 15 residues. Germline V gene data show CDR1 as LGHNA and CDR2 as YSLEER.

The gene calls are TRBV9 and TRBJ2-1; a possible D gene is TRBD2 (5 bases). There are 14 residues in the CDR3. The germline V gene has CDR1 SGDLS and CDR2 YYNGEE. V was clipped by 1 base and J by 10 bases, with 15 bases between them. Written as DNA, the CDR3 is TGTGCCAGCAGCGTACGGCTAGCAGGTGGGGAGCAGTTCTTC. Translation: CASSVRLAGGEQFF.

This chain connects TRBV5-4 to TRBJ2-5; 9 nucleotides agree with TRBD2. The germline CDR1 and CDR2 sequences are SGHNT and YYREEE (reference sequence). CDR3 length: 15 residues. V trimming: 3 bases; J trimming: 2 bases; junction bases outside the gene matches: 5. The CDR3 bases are TGTGCCAGCAGCTCCGGACTAGCGACTCAAGAGACCCAGTACTTC. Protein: CASSSGLATQETQYF.

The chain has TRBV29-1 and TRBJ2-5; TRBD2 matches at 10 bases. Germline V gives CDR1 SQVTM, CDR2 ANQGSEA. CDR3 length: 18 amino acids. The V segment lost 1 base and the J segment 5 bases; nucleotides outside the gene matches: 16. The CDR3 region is CSVEVWEREGPARETQYF. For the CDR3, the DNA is TGCAGCGTTGAAGTGTGGGAGCGGGAGGGCCCCGCCCGGGAGACCCAGTACTTC. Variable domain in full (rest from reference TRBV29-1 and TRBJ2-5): SAVISQKPSRDICQRGTSLTIQCQVDSQVTMMFWYRQQPGQSLTLIATANQGSEATYESGFVIDKFPISRPNLTFSTLTVSNMSPEDSSIYLCSVEVWEREGPARETQYFGPGTRLLVL.

This chain's CDR3 is CSVEDPIAGTYEQYF. The DNA of the CDR3 is TGCAGCGTTGAAGATCCCATTGCCGGGACCTACGAGCAGTACTTC. The V and J genes are TRBV29-1 and TRBJ2-7; the D gene is possibly TRBD2 (5 bases). This CDR3 region has 15 residues. Deletions cut 0 bases from V and 2 bases from J, with 14 bases between. In germline, CDR1 is SQVTM, CDR2 ANQGSEA.

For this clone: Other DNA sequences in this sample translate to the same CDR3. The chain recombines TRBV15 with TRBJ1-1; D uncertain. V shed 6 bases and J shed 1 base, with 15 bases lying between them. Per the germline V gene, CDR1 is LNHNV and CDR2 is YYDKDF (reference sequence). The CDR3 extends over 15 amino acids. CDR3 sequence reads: CATRGAGGPNTEAFF. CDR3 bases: TGTGCCACCAGAGGAGCGGGCGGTCCGAACACTGAAGCTTTCTTT. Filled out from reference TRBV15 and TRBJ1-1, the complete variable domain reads DAMVIQNPRYQVTQFGKPVTLSCSQTLNHNVMYWYQQKSSQAPKLLFHYYDKDFNNEADTPDNFQSRRPNTSFCFLDIRSPGLGDTAMYLCATRGAGGPNTEAFFGQGTRLTVV.

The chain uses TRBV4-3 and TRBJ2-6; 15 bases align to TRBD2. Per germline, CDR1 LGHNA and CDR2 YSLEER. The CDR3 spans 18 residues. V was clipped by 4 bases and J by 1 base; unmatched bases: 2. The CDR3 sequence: CASSPGLAGGSGANVLTF. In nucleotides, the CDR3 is TGCGCCAGCAGCCCGGGACTAGCGGGAGGATCTGGGGCCAACGTCCTGACTTTC.

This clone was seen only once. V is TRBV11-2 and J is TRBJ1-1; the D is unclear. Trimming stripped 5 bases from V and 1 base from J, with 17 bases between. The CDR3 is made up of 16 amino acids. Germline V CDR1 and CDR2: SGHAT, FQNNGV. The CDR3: CASSQPSNLPNTEAFF. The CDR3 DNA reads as TGTGCCAGCAGCCAACCCAGTAACCTCCCGAACACTGAAGCTTTCTTT.

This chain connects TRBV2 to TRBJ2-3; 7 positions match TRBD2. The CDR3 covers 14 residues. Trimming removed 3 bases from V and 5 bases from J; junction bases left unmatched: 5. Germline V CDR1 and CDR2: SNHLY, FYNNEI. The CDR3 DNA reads TGTGCCAGCAGTGATGCTAGCGGCGGAGATACGCAGTATTTT. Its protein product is CASSDASGGDTQYF.